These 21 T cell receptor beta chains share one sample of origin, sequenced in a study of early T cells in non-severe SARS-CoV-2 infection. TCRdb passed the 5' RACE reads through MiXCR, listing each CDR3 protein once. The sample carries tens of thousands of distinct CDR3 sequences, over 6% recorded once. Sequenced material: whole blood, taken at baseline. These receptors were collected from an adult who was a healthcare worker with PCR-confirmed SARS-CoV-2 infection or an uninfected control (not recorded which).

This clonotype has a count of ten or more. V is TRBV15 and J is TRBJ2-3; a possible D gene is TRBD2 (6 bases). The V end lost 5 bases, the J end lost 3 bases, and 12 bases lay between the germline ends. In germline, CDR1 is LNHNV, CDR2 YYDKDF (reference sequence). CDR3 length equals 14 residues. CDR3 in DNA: TGTGCCACCAGCCTCCACCGGGGGACAGATACGCAGTATTTT. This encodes CATSLHRGTDTQYF.

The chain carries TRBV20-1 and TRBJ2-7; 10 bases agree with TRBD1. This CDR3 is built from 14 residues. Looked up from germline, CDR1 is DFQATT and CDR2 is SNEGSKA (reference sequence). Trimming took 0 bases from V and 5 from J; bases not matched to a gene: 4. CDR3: CSARDTGTGDEQYF. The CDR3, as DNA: TGCAGTGCTAGAGACACCGGGACAGGGGACGAGCAGTACTTC.

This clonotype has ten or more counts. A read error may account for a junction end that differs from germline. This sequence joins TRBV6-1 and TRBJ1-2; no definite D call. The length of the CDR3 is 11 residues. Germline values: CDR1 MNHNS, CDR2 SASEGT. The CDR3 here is CASSEGPLQLF. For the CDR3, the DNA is TGTGCCAGCAGTGAAGGGCCACTACAGTTGTTC.

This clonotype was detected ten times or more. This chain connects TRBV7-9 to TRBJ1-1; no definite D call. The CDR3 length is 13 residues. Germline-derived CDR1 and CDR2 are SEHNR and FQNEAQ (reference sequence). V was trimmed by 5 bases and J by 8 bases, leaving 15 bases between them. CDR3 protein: CASSPPARSEAFF. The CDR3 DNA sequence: TGTGCCAGCAGCCCGCCCGCGCGGTCGGAAGCTTTCTTT.

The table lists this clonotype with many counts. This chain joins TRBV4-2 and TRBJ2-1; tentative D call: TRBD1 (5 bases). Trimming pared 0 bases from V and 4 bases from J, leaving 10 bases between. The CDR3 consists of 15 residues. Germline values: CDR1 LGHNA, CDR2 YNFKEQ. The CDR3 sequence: CASSQDWGGYNEQFF. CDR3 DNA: TGTGCCAGCAGCCAAGATTGGGGCGGTTACAATGAGCAGTTCTTC.

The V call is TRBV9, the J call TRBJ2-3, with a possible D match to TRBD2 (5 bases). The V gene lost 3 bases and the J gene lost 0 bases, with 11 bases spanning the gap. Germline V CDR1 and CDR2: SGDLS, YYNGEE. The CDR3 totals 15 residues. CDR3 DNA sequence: TGTGCCAGCAGCGCTGGACTGCCTAGCACAGATACGCAGTATTTT. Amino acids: CASSAGLPSTDTQYF.

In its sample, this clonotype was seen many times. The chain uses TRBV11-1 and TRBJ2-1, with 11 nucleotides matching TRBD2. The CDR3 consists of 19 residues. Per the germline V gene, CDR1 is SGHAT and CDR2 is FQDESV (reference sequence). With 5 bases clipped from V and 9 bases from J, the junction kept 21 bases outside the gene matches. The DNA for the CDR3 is TGTGCCAGCAGCCAAGCTTCGGCTTTCGTAGCGGGAGGGCCGGTTGAGCAGTTCTTC. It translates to CASSQASAFVAGGPVEQFF.

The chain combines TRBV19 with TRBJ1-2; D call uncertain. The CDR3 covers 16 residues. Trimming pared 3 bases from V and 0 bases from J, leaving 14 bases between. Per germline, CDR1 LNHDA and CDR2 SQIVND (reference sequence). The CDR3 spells CASSMSWQLTNYGYTF. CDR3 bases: TGTGCCAGTAGTATGTCGTGGCAGCTCACTAACTATGGCTACACCTTC.

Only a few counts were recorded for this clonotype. As DNA, the CDR3 is TGTGCCAGCAGCTTAGGGACAGCCTCTGGAAACACCATATATTTT. Translated, it gives CASSLGTASGNTIYF. The V gene is TRBV7-9, the J gene TRBJ1-3, with a tentative D call TRBD1 (6 bases). V was clipped by 1 base and J by 0 bases, with 7 bases between them. The CDR3 length is 15 residues. CDR1 SEHNR and CDR2 FQNEAQ come from the germline V gene (reference sequence).

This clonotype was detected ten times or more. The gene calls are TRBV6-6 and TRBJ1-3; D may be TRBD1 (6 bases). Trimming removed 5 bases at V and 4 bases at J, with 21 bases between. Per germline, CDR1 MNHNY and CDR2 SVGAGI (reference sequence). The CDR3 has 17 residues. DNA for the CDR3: TGTGCCAGCAGTAACCTATATGACAGGCCCACCGGAAACACCATATATTTT. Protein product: CASSNLYDRPTGNTIYF.

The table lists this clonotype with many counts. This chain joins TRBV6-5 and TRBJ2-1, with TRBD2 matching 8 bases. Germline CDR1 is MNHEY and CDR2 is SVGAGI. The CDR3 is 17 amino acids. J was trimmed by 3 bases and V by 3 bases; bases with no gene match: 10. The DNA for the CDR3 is TGTGCCAGCAGTTATTCGGGGCGGGAGGTGTACTACAATGAGCAGTTCTTC. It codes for CASSYSGREVYYNEQFF.

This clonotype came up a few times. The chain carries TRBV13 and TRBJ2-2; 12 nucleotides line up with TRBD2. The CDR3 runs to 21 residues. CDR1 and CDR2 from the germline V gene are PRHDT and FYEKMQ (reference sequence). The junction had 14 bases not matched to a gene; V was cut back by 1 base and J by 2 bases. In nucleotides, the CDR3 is TGTGCCAGCAGCTTAGAGAGCAAACCCGGACTAGCGGGGATTAACACCGGGGAGCTGTTTTTT. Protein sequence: CASSLESKPGLAGINTGELFF.

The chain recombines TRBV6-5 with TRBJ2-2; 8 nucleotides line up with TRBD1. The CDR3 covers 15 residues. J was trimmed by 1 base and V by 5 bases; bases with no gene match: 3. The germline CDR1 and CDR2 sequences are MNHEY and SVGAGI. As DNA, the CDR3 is TGTGCCAGCAGTCGACAGGGGTGGAACACCGGGGAGCTGTTTTTT. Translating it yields CASSRQGWNTGELFF.

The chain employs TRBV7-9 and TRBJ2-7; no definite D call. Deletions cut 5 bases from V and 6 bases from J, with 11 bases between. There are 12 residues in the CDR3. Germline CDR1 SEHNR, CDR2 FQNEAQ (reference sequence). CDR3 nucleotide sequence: TGTGCCAGCAGCGATTGGGCGGTCGAGCAGTACTTC. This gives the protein CASSDWAVEQYF.

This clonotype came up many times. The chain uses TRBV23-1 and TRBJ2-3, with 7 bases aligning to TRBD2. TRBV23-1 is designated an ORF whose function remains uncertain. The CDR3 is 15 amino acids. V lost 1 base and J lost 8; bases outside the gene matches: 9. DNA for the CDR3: TGCGCCAGCAGTCAATGGCTAGCGGTTTCGTTTACGCAGTATTTT. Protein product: CASSQWLAVSFTQYF.

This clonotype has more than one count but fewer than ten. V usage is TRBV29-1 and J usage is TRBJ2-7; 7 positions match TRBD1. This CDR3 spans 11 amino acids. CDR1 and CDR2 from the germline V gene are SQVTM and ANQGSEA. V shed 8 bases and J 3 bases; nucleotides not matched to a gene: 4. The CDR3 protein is CSFGTVYEQYF. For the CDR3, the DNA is TGCAGCTTTGGGACAGTCTACGAGCAGTACTTC.

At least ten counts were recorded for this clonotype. As DNA, the CDR3 is TGCAGTGCAACCCAGGGGCGAACTGAAGCTTTCTTT. As protein: CSATQGRTEAFF. The rearrangement links TRBV20-1 to TRBJ1-1; D perhaps matches TRBD1 (6 bases). With 6 bases removed from V and 5 bases from J, the gap between germline ends came to 13 bases. The CDR3 spans 12 residues. Per germline, CDR1 DFQATT and CDR2 SNEGSKA (reference sequence).

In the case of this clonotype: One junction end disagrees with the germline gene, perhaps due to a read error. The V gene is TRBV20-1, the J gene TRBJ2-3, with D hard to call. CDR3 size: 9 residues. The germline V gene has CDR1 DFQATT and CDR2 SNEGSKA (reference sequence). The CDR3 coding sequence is TGCAGTGCTCGAGATACGCAGTATTTT. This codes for CSARDTQYF.

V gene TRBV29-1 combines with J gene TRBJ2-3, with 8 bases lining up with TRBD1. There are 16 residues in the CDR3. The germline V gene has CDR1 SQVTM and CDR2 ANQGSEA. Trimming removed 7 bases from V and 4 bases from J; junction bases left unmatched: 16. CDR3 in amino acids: CSAILRDRSSPDTQYF. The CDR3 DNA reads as TGCAGCGCAATTCTCCGGGACAGGAGTTCACCAGATACGCAGTATTTT.

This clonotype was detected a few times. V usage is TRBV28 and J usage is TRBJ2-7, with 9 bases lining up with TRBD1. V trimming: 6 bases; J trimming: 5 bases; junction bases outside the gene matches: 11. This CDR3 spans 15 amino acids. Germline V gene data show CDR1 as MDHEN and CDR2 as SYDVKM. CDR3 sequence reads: CASRPRGTGTHEQYF. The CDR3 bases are TGTGCCAGCAGGCCCCGCGGGACAGGGACCCACGAGCAGTACTTC.

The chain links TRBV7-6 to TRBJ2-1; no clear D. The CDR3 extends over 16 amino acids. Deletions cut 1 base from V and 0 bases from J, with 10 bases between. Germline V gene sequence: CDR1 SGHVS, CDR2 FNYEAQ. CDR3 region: CASSLEGFSSYNEQFF. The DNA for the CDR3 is TGTGCCAGCAGCTTAGAAGGGTTTAGCTCCTACAATGAGCAGTTCTTC. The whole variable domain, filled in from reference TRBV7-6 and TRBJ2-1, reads GAGVSQSPRYKVTKRGQDVALRCDPISGHVSLYWYRQALGQGPEFLTYFNYEAQQDKSGLPNDRFSAERPEGSISTLTIQRTEQRDSAMYRCASSLEGFSSYNEQFFGPGTRLTVL.